Below, one T cell receptor (beta chain) is given with its context. Data came from immunoSEQ multiplex PCR; TCRdb stores just in-frame clones and leaves some out. The sample shows roughly 100,000 clones, approximately 87% of them seen only once. The sample comes from a study of T cell responses to AZD1222 COVID-19 vaccine. The CDR3 runs 15 residues. Trimming took 6 bases from V and 4 from J, leaving 18 bases between them. Germline loops: CDR1 MNHEY, CDR2 SVGAGI. This sequence was found in an adult in good health. The V gene is TRBV6-5, the J gene TRBJ1-2, with a tentative D call TRBD1 (6 bases). The material sequenced was peripheral blood, taken on day 0 of AZD1222 vaccination. The CDR3 bases are TGTGCCAGCAGAGAGGGGGAGGGTAATATCTATGGCTACACCTTC. This codes for CASREGEGNIYGYTF.